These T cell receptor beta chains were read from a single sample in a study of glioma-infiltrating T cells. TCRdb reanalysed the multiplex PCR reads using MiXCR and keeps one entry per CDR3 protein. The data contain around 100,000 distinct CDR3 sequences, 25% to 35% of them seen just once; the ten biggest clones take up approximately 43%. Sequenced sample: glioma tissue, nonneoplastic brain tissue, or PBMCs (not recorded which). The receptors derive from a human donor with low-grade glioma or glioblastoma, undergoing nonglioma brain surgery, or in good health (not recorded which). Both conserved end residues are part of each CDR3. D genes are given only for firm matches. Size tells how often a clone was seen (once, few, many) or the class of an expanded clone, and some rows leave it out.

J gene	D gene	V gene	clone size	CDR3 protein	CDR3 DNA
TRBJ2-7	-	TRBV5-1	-	CASRREHEQYF	TGCGCCAGCCGGCGGGAACACGAGCAGTACTTC
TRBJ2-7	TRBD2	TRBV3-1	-	CASSFPSGASYEQYF	TGTGCCAGCAGCTTCCCTAGCGGGGCATCCTACGAGCAGTACTTC
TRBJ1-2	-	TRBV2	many	CASEMGGAQSGYTF	TGTGCCAGCGAGATGGGGGGGGCTCAATCTGGCTACACCTTC
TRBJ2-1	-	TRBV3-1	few	CASSQGSGILYNEQFF	TGTGCCAGCAGCCAGGGGTCGGGGATACTCTACAATGAGCAGTTCTTC
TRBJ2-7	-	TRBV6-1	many	CASSDLQGPGEQYF	TGTGCCAGCAGTGATTTACAGGGTCCAGGCGAGCAGTACTTC
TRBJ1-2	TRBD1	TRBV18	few	CASSPLDRMDGYTF	TGTGCCAGCTCACCCCTGGACAGGATGGATGGCTACACCTTC
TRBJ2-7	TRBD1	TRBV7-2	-	CASSVAGTGGHFYEQYF	TGTGCCAGCAGCGTAGCCGGGACAGGGGGTCACTTCTACGAGCAGTACTTC
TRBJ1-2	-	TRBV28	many	CASSFSGLSSYGYTF	TGTGCCAGCAGTTTCAGCGGCCTTAGCTCCTATGGCTACACCTTC
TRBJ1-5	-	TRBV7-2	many	CASSFPHQPQHF	TGTGCCAGCAGCTTTCCCCATCAGCCCCAGCATTTT
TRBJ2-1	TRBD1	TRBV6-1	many	CASRRDRVYHEQFF	TGTGCCAGTAGGCGGGACAGGGTTTACCATGAGCAGTTCTTC
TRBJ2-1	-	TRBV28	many	CASGVLLGQGNEQFF	TGTGCCAGCGGGGTGCTTCTGGGGCAGGGAAATGAGCAGTTCTTC
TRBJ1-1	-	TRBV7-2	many	CASSLSRALAFF	TGTGCCAGCAGCTTATCAAGGGCGCTCGCTTTCTTT
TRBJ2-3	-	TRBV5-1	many	CASSLGPNTDTQYF	TGCGCCAGCAGCTTGGGACCGAACACAGATACGCAGTATTTT
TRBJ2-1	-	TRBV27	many	CASSLWSYNEQFF	TGTGCCAGCAGTTTATGGTCCTACAATGAGCAGTTCTTC
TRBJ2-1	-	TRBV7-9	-	CASGAVSSYNEQFF	TGTGCCAGCGGGGCGGTGAGCTCCTACAATGAGCAGTTCTTC
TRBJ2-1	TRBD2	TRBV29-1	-	CSVSTGGANEQFF	TGCAGCGTTAGTACGGGGGGGGCAAATGAGCAGTTCTTC
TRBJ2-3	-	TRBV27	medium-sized	CASSSGTALWDTQYF	TGTGCCAGCAGTAGCGGGACAGCTCTGTGGGATACGCAGTATTTT
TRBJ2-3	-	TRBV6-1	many	CASSRRGTLPTSTDTQYF	TGTGCCAGCAGCAGGAGGGGAACCCTACCAACTAGCACAGATACGCAGTATTTT
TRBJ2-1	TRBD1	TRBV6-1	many	CASSKDRGENNEQFF	TGTGCCAGCAGTAAGGACAGGGGGGAAAACAATGAGCAGTTCTTC
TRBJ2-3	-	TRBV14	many	CASSQGAGALDTQYF	TGTGCCAGCAGCCAAGGAGCCGGGGCCTTAGATACGCAGTATTTT
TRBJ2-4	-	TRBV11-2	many	CASSPVQALAKNIQYF	TGTGCCAGCAGCCCAGTACAGGCCCTAGCCAAAAACATTCAGTACTTC
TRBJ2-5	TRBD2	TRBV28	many	CASSSGLAGGIETQYF	TGTGCCAGCAGTTCGGGACTAGCGGGGGGCATAGAGACCCAGTACTTC